This T cell receptor (beta chain) was sequenced for a study of blood T cell repertoires in COVID-19. Study-wide context: PBMCs, B-cell-depleted T cells, or T cells were the source of the cDNA or gDNA that made up the material.

There are 16 residues in the CDR3. V shed 10 bases and J 9 bases; nucleotides not matched to a gene: 16. Germline CDR1 WNHNN, CDR2 SYGVQD (reference sequence). Libraries were prepared by immunoSEQ multiplex PCR; TCRdb keeps only in-frame clonotypes and omits some of them. The data show over 90,000 clones, 81% seen once. The chain is built from TRBV10-1 and TRBJ2-1, with 12 bases lining up with TRBD2. The sample taken for sequencing was peripheral blood. The TCR was taken from a man aged 80 or over with COVID-19, enrolled during active disease. The CDR3 loop reads CATTLRTSGTWGEQFF. The CDR3 bases are TGCGCCACCACCCTCCGGACTAGCGGGACTTGGGGTGAGCAGTTCTTC.